This T cell receptor (beta chain) is drawn from a study of human T cells and chemical hapten exposure (dated by TCRdb to the early 2020s). About the investigation overall: For sensitization, 2% DPC in acetone was applied to a 2 cm by 2 cm area of upper inner arm skin. Weekly therapeutic DPC doses were additionally applied to the scalp of patients throughout the approximately 25-week study period. Patch testing was done on the upper back using Finn chambers containing 0.01% DPC, and results were scored after 6 days according to International Contact Dermatitis Research Group standards. Alopecia areata with under or over 50% scalp involvement, alopecia totalis and alopecia universalis were represented in the patient cohort, which was mostly female. Libraries were combined into a pool for sequencing, and differences in TCR yield between samples came mainly from small differences in library volumes within the pool. This study followed changes in the peripheral blood TCR repertoire in vivo during primary and secondary sensitization of alopecia patients to the hapten diphenylcyclopropenone (DPC). Patient blood was sampled pre-sensitization (week 0) and at 2, 6 and about 24 weeks after DPC sensitization. Nearly 30 alopecia patients gave blood for TCR sequencing at one to four time points (pre-sensitization, 2, 6 and 24 weeks). Points the paper makes about the study in general: The number of PT1 expanded TCRs positively correlated with patch test score, significant at thresholds 8, 16 and 32 but not 4. DPC sensitization did not change the number of TCRs with a frequency above 1 in 1000, and there was no evidence of changes in global repertoire structure. Expanded TCRs formed significantly more large CDR3 similarity clusters than pre-sensitization or healthy control sets, consistent with antigen-driven responses. Repeated subsampling changed both the strength of the expansion versus patch-test correlation and the threshold at which the correlation became significant. All patients had alopecia, a presumed autoimmune disease, so their immune response might differ from that of healthy individuals.

The library came from RACE. The sequencer listed for this sample is NextSeq 500. During library preparation, unique molecular identifiers were attached to individual cDNA molecules so that TCRs could be counted quantitatively and reproducibly. For every blood RNA sample, sequencing covered both the TCR alpha and TCR beta chains. In the source study's methods: Samples had a median of 95,638 TCRs, with a range from roughly 23,224 to 750,000. V, J and CDR3 annotation of the TCR reads was carried out using the Decombinator software suite. For the PS versus PT1 abundance plots, all samples were subsampled to the same number of TCRs (28,000). Expanded TCRs were defined as absent before sensitization and observed at least eight times at the 2-week time point. TCRdb cleaned the public reads at Q25 with fastp, built clones with MiXCR and kept in-frame beta chains. Rows matching on CDR3 protein sequence are summarized as one entry with the most common DNA and genes. TCRdb's processing, not the authors' own work, is the source of the V and J calls. This sample gives some 80,000 distinct CDR3 sequences in total; 11% of them show up just once. The top ten constitute roughly 1.5% of the sample.

The label giving this sample's time point can be read as: patch test 2, 6 weeks after DPC sensitization. What the treatment or condition label conveys for this sample: therapeutic diphenylcyclopropenone sensitization with weekly scalp DPC. Blood at each patch-test visit was drawn before the patch test was applied. To be eligible, patients had to be aged 18 to 70, diagnosed with alopecia and judged suitable for DPC therapy, while pregnant patients were excluded. Total RNA was extracted from unfractionated whole blood that had been collected in Tempus Blood RNA tubes. This clonotype was observed many times. This receptor's antigen is unknown. Within one base of it there is no much larger clone, and no base qualities were kept. Counted from cysteine to phenylalanine, this CDR3 has 15 amino acids. The sequence is cut down to CDR3 DNA, 45 bases in frame from base 1. Reading the germline V gene (reference sequence) gives CDR1 LNHDA and CDR2 SQIVND. V and J are truncated by 3 bases and 4 bases respectively, leaving an intervening sequence of 10 bases.

The specimen comprised whole blood, sampled in connection with sensitization to the hapten diphenylcyclopropenone (DPC). The clonotype was recovered from a man in his late teens or twenties with alopecia areata. Some clones in this sample may be carry-over from other donors' samples. The V and J segments used are TRBV19 and TRBJ1-6, with no confident D gene call. At the DNA level, the sequence is TGTGCCAGTAGTATCGGTACTCTTTATAATTCACCCCTCCACTTT. Its protein is CASSIGTLYNSPLHF.